The rows below give T cell receptor beta chains drawn from one sample of a study of T cells in placental villitis. Profiled with immunoSEQ multiplex PCR; TCRdb holds only in-frame clones, not every one. The repertoire holds a few thousand clones, 82% seen once, with approximately 11% in the top ten. Sequencing was done on a sample of placental tissue containing maternal and fetal cells. The source is a human patient with villitis of unknown etiology; the placental T cells may come from both mother and fetus. Each CDR3 is given without its conserved first and last residue.

TRBV5-1 ASPSGRRNTGELF
TRBV10-3 AISESTADTQY
TRBV7-9 ASSLAGTQETQY
TRBV7-9 ASSARVGGSRDEQF
TRBV15 ATSRVAFYGYT
TRBV30 AWSELSTDTQY
TRBV6-2/TRBV6-3 ASSYPGAPF
TRBV18 ASSPGYNEQF
TRBV27 ASSPGTLPGGNQPQH
TRBV3-1/TRBV3-2 ASTLSAGADTQY
TRBV3-1/TRBV3-2 ASSLNPGTYEQY
TRBV2 ASSDPGQGHYGYI
TRBV6-5 ASSYRTGANEQY
TRBV9 ASSVGAGAFPDTQY
TRBV9 ASSPTQGEKLF
TRBV6-1 ASSEGTSGANVLT
TRBV5-1 ASSRGSTDGADTQY